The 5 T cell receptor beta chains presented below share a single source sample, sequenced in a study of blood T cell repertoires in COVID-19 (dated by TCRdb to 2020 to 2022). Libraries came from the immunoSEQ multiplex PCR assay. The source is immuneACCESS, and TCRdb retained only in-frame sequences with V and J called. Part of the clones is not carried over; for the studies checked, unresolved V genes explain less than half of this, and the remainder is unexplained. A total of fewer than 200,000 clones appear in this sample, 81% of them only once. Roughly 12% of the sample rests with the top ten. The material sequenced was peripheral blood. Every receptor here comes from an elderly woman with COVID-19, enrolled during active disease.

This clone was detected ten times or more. The CDR3 DNA sequence: TGTGCCAGTAGCCCTGGGCGGGGCTCCCTTTACGAGCAGTACTTC. The encoded protein is CASSPGRGSLYEQYF. The chain recombines TRBV19 with TRBJ2-7, with D perhaps TRBD2 (6 bases). Deletions cut 6 bases from V and 4 bases from J, with 19 bases between. This CDR3 comprises 15 residues. Looked up from germline, CDR1 is LNHDA and CDR2 is SQIVND (reference sequence).

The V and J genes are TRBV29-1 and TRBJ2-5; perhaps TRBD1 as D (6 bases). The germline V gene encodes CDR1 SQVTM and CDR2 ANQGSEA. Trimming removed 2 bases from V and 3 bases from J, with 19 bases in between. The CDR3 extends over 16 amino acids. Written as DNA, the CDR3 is TGCAGCGTTGAATCGACGATCCAGGGGCACGAAGAGACCCAGTACTTC. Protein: CSVESTIQGHEETQYF.

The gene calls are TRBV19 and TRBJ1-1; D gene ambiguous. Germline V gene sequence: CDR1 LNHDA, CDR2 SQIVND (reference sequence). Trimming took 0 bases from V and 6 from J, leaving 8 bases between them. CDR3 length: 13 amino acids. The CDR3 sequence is CASSIDLGAEAFF. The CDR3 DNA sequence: TGTGCCAGTAGTATAGATCTTGGAGCTGAAGCTTTCTTT.

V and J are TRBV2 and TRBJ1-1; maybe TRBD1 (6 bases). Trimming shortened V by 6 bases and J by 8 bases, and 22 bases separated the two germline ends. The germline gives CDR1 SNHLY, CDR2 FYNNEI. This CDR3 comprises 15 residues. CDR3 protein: CASSGDNTGVEEAFF. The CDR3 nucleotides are TGTGCCAGCAGCGGGGACAATACCGGGGTAGAGGAAGCTTTCTTT.

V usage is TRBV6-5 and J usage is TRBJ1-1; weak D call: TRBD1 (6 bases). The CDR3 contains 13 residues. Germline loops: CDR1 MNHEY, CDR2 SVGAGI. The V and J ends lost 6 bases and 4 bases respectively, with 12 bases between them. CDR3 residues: CASSTGRGTEAFF. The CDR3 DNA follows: TGTGCCAGCAGCACAGGGAGGGGCACTGAAGCTTTCTTT.